The source of this T cell receptor (beta chain) is a study of shared clonotypes between healthy human individuals. The study's findings and limits: Sequencing of the sorted subsets was shown by rarefaction to be incomplete despite large depth.

As concerns this clone: Its specificity is unknown.

Assay used: immunoSEQ multiplex PCR; TCRdb lists only in-frame clones, some missing. The sample consists of hundreds of thousands of clones, around 95% of them appearing once. CD45RO-negative, CCR7-selected cells formed the naive CD8 fraction, which excluded terminally differentiated effector memory CD45RA+ cells. The sample taken for sequencing was naive CD8+ T cells sorted from blood. This clonotype was sampled from a woman between 25 and 40 years old in good health.

Written as DNA, the CDR3 is TGTGCCAGCAGTGATGTTCAGACTGAAGCTTTCTTT. Its protein is CASSDVQTEAFF. This chain joins TRBV2 and TRBJ1-1; no clear D gene. Trimming left V 3 bases short and J 5 bases short, with 7 bases between. This CDR3 is built from 12 residues. CDR1 SNHLY and CDR2 FYNNEI come from the germline V gene. Full variable domain (rest looked up from reference TRBV2 and TRBJ1-1): EPEVTQTPSHQVTQMGQEVILRCVPISNHLYFYWYRQILGQKVEFLVSFYNNEISEKSEIFDDQFSVERPDGSNFTLKIRSTKLEDSAMYFCASSDVQTEAFFGQGTRLTVV.